The 12 T cell receptor beta chains given below trace back to one sample, sequenced in a study of human T cells and chemical hapten exposure. TCRdb passed the RACE reads through MiXCR, listing each CDR3 protein once. This sample yields a few hundred thousand distinct CDR3 sequences, of which 4.5% to 5.5% are seen a single time; about 8.7% belongs to the top ten. Time point defined: pre-sensitization, week 0. The treatment: therapeutic diphenylcyclopropenone sensitization with weekly scalp DPC. The sample was whole blood, taken in connection with sensitization to the hapten diphenylcyclopropenone (DPC). Source of these receptors: a woman younger than 30 with alopecia areata. Some clones in this sample may be carry-over from other donors' samples.

This clonotype was detected ten times or more. The CDR3 loop is CAISGTERDTQYF. In DNA form, the CDR3 reads TGTGCCATCAGTGGGACGGAGCGAGATACGCAGTATTTT. This sequence joins TRBV10-3 and TRBJ2-3; D is uncertain. The CDR3 covers 13 residues. Trimming removed 4 bases at V and 5 bases at J, with 10 bases between. In germline, CDR1 is ENHRY, CDR2 SYGVKD.

The sample holds many counts of this clonotype. V usage is TRBV6-2 or TRBV6-3 and J usage is TRBJ2-3; D uncertain. The CDR3 extends over 12 amino acids. Germline V gene sequence: CDR1 MNHEY, CDR2 SVGEGT. The V end was cut by 4 bases, the J end by 4 bases, with 6 bases between. CDR3: CASSSTADTQYF. The CDR3 region has the DNA TGTGCCAGCAGTTCAACCGCAGATACGCAGTATTTT.

The chain has TRBV18 and TRBJ2-1, with D unresolved. Germline V gene lookup returns CDR1 KGHSH and CDR2 LQKENI. Trimming shortened V by 3 bases and J by 2 bases, and 8 bases separated the two germline ends. The CDR3 has 14 amino acids. DNA of the CDR3: TGTGCCAGCTCACCCGATACCGCCTACAATGAGCAGTTCTTC. Translation gives CASSPDTAYNEQFF. The full variable domain, rest sourced from reference TRBV18 and TRBJ2-1, is NAGVMQNPRHLVRRRGQEARLRCSPMKGHSHVYWYRQLPEEGLKFMVYLQKENIIDESGMPKERFSAEFPKEGPSILRIQQVVRGDSAAYFCASSPDTAYNEQFFGPGTRLTVL.

This clonotype was counted ten times or more. The chain links TRBV6-2 or TRBV6-3 to TRBJ2-1; 7 positions match TRBD1. Germline V gives CDR1 MNHEY, CDR2 SVGEGT. V was pared by 6 bases and J by 5 bases, with 13 bases of the junction left unmatched. There are 16 residues in the CDR3. The CDR3 region has the DNA TGTGCCAGCAGCTACGGACAGGACTTCAGTGACAATGAGCAGTTCTTC. This encodes CASSYGQDFSDNEQFF.

This clonotype was detected a few times. The chain carries TRBV27 and TRBJ1-1, with a tentative D call TRBD1 (6 bases). V dropped 7 bases and J dropped 8 bases, with 11 bases sitting between them. Germline values: CDR1 MNHEY, CDR2 SMNVEV (reference sequence). This CDR3 region has 11 residues. The CDR3 protein is CASTAGVEAFF. The CDR3 DNA reads TGTGCCAGCACCGCAGGGGTAGAAGCTTTCTTT.

This clonotype was seen a handful of times. The rearrangement uses TRBV10-3 and TRBJ1-1, with TRBD1 identical over 9 bases. Germline assignment: CDR1 ENHRY and CDR2 SYGVKD. The CDR3 is made up of 13 amino acids. Losses at the gene ends were 7 bases for V and 5 bases for J; bases not matched to a gene: 5. CDR3 residues: CAIKVDRGTEAFF. The CDR3 region has the DNA TGTGCCATCAAGGTGGACAGGGGAACTGAAGCTTTCTTT.

CDR3 sequence (DNA): TGTGCCATCAGTGCCCCTCCCGGGGGCGCTTCCTACGAGCAGTACTTC. Its protein is CAISAPPGGASYEQYF. The chain is built from TRBV10-3 and TRBJ2-7; D is tentatively TRBD1 or TRBD2 (6 bases each). Germline V gene data show CDR1 as ENHRY and CDR2 as SYGVKD. V was pared by 4 bases and J by 1 base, with 17 bases between. The CDR3 extends over 16 amino acids.

The chain employs TRBV9 and TRBJ1-1, with D unclear. The CDR3 contains 15 residues. Germline loops: CDR1 SGDLS, CDR2 YYNGEE. V was trimmed by 3 bases and J by 9 bases, leaving 21 bases between them. The CDR3 DNA reads as TGTGCCAGCAGCGCCCTGAGTCCGGGTGATACTCAAGCTTTCTTT. Translating gives CASSALSPGDTQAFF.

This clonotype was observed many times. The chain carries TRBV27 and TRBJ2-7; 12 positions match TRBD1. This CDR3 comprises 15 residues. From germline, CDR1 is MNHEY and CDR2 SMNVEV (reference sequence). V trimming: 4 bases; J trimming: 5 bases; junction bases outside the gene matches: 6. The chain's CDR3 is CASSSTGTGGHEQYF. The CDR3 DNA reads as TGTGCCAGCAGTTCGACCGGGACAGGGGGCCACGAGCAGTACTTC.

The CDR3 DNA follows: TGTGCCAGCACCCCTCTAGCGGGGGGGCCGAATGAGCAGTTCTTC. Translation: CASTPLAGGPNEQFF. The chain combines TRBV12-3 or TRBV12-4 with TRBJ2-1, with 12 bases identical to TRBD2. The CDR3 contains 15 residues. Trimming removed 7 bases from V and 7 bases from J; junction bases left unmatched: 8.

This clonotype was counted a few times. The chain joins TRBV7-2 to TRBJ2-1, with D possibly being TRBD1 or TRBD2 (5 bases each). The CDR3 has 14 residues. V lost 5 bases, J lost 3 bases, and 11 bases lay in between. Per germline, CDR1 SGHTA and CDR2 FQGNSA. The CDR3 region has the DNA TGTGCCAGCAGCCCGGGGACGGGCTACAATGAGCAGTTCTTC. Its protein product is CASSPGTGYNEQFF.

This clonotype was counted many times. This chain joins TRBV6-5 and TRBJ2-5; TRBD2 aligns across 7 bases. The germline CDR1 and CDR2 sequences are MNHEY and SVGAGI. CDR3 size: 14 residues. V was pared by 4 bases and J by 5 bases, with 7 bases of the junction left unmatched. The CDR3 DNA follows: TGTGCCAGCAGTTGGGGAGGGGAGGGGGAGACCCAGTACTTC. It codes for CASSWGGEGETQYF.